Following are 13 T cell receptor beta chains from one sample sequenced in a study of blood T cell repertoires in COVID-19. Generated by immunoSEQ multiplex PCR, the TCRdb table keeps only in-frame clones and is missing some. The sample carries around 250,000 clones, 86% recorded once. Sequenced material: peripheral blood. All receptors derive from a man older than 75 with acute or convalescent COVID-19.

The V gene is TRBV7-2, the J gene TRBJ2-1; the D is unclear. This CDR3 comprises 11 residues. Germline V gene lookup returns CDR1 SGHTA and CDR2 FQGNSA. V gave up 5 bases and J gave up 5 bases, with 4 bases separating them. In DNA form, the CDR3 reads TGTGCCAGCAGCCCTCACAATGAGCAGTTCTTC. Amino acids: CASSPHNEQFF.

The count of this clone is one. The chain is built from TRBV6-6 and TRBJ2-7; 8 bases align to TRBD1. V shed 4 bases, J shed 3 bases, and the junction held 8 bases outside the gene matches. The CDR3 contains 15 residues. Germline CDR1 MNHNY, CDR2 SVGAGI (reference sequence). CDR3 coding DNA: TGTGCCAGCAGTTCCTCGACAGGGGCAGGCTACGAGCAGTACTTC. It encodes CASSSSTGAGYEQYF.

The DNA of the CDR3 is TGTGCCAGCAGCTTGAAAGGAACGGGAGGAGTCCCCTATAGTGAGCAGTTCTTC. Translated, it gives CASSLKGTGGVPYSEQFF. This chain connects TRBV7-2 to TRBJ2-1; 7 positions match TRBD2. CDR1 and CDR2 from the germline V gene are SGHTA and FQGNSA. V lost 3 bases to trimming and J lost 9 bases; unmatched junction nucleotides: 20. CDR3 length equals 18 residues.

The chain carries TRBV18 and TRBJ1-2; D remains unclear. CDR1 is KGHSH, CDR2 LQKENI, per germline. V lost 3 bases, J lost 1 base, and 12 bases lay in between. The CDR3 loop spans 15 amino acids. CDR3 in amino acids: CASSPYRAGNYGYTF. Written as DNA, the CDR3 is TGTGCCAGCTCACCCTACAGAGCTGGTAACTATGGCTACACCTTC.

This sequence joins TRBV9 and TRBJ1-1; D unresolved. CDR3 length: 15 residues. The germline V gene has CDR1 SGDLS and CDR2 YYNGEE. The germline V and J ends were trimmed by 1 base and 2 bases, with 12 bases remaining between them. In nucleotides, the CDR3 is TGTGCCAGCAGCGTATACGGAGGTATCAACACTGAAGCTTTCTTT. Residues: CASSVYGGINTEAFF.

The V and J genes are TRBV24-1 and TRBJ2-3; perhaps TRBD1 as D (5 bases). Trimming pared 6 bases from V and 0 bases from J, leaving 12 bases between. The germline gives CDR1 KGHDR, CDR2 SFDVKD. The CDR3 contains 15 residues. The CDR3 spells CATSSHKGSTDTQYF. CDR3 DNA: TGTGCCACCAGTTCGCACAAGGGGAGCACAGATACGCAGTATTTT.

The chain joins TRBV7-3 to TRBJ2-3; D is possibly TRBD2 (5 bases). CDR3 size: 14 residues. V dropped 2 bases and J dropped 3 bases, with 9 bases sitting between them. CDR1 and CDR2 (germline): SGHTA, FQGTGA. CDR3 in amino acids: CASSLDRGTDTQYF. CDR3 nucleotides: TGTGCCAGCAGCTTAGATCGGGGTACAGATACGCAGTATTTT.

The rearrangement uses TRBV28 and TRBJ1-2, with 8 bases identical to TRBD1. This CDR3 spans 16 amino acids. Trimming removed 4 bases from V and 7 bases from J; junction bases left unmatched: 14. Germline assignment: CDR1 MDHEN and CDR2 SYDVKM. This CDR3 is CASSSRGQGIFFGYTF. The CDR3 DNA sequence: TGTGCCAGCAGTTCCCGAGGACAGGGCATCTTTTTTGGCTACACCTTC.

The rearrangement links TRBV5-1 to TRBJ2-1; TRBD2 agrees at 13 bases. V was clipped by 3 bases and J by 7 bases; unmatched bases: 7. Germline V CDR1 and CDR2: SGHRS, YFSETQ. There are 16 residues in the CDR3. The CDR3 DNA follows: TGCGCCAGCAGCTCTGCTACTAGCGGGAGGGGGAATGAGCAGTTCTTC. Residues: CASSSATSGRGNEQFF.

The rearrangement joins TRBV5-1 to TRBJ2-3; no clear D gene. CDR3 size: 15 residues. The germline gives CDR1 SGHRS, CDR2 YFSETQ. V was pared by 0 bases and J by 0 bases, with 8 bases between. The DNA of the CDR3 is TGCGCCAGCAGCTTGGACGCGGTGAGCACAGATACGCAGTATTTT. It yields the protein CASSLDAVSTDTQYF.

In this sample, this clone turned up once. The rearrangement uses TRBV6-2 or TRBV6-3 and TRBJ2-2; TRBD1 aligns across 7 bases. The CDR3 runs 15 residues. Germline V gene sequence: CDR1 MNHEY, CDR2 SVGEGT. Losses at the gene ends were 3 bases for V and 5 bases for J; bases not matched to a gene: 6. CDR3 residues: CASSYTGVRTGELFF. DNA for the CDR3: TGTGCCAGCAGTTATACAGGGGTGAGAACCGGGGAGCTGTTTTTT.

The chain joins TRBV25-1 to TRBJ1-5; 9 positions agree with TRBD1. The V gene's germline CDR1 is MGHDK and CDR2 SYGVNS. The CDR3 totals 15 residues. The J segment lost 2 bases and the V segment lost 3 bases, leaving 2 bases of the junction unmatched. The CDR3 DNA reads as TGTGCCAGCAGTGACCGGGACAGGGGCAATCAGCCCCAGCATTTT. Translating it yields CASSDRDRGNQPQHF.

V is TRBV7-9 and J is TRBJ2-2; maybe TRBD2 (5 bases). CDR3 size: 14 residues. Germline V gene data show CDR1 as SEHNR and CDR2 as FQNEAQ (reference sequence). V lost 5 bases to trimming and J lost 5 bases, with 12 bases between them. The chain's CDR3 is CASSTGEITGELFF. CDR3 DNA sequence: TGTGCCAGCAGCACCGGGGAAATTACCGGGGAGCTGTTTTTT.